This T cell receptor (beta chain) stems from a study of regulatory T cells in long-lasting Graves disease. Study-level background: Over 5 years of antithyroid drugs with positive TSH receptor antibodies was taken to mean persistent Graves' disease.

Germline V lookup: CDR1 SGHTS, CDR2 YDEGEE. This CDR3 is built from 15 residues. V trimming: 5 bases; J trimming: 8 bases; junction bases outside the gene matches: 11. This sample's time point: persistent/refractory GD, antithyroid drugs over 5 years with positive TRAb. After RNA was extracted from PBMCs, the TCR library was made from it. Arm-PCR of CDR3 regions and iRepertoire HTBI primers were used to build TCR beta libraries. Each CDR3 protein gets one entry after TCRdb re-called the multiplex PCR reads with MiXCR. The profile shows more than 300,000 distinct CDR3 sequences, approximately 25% of them singletons.

This TCR was recovered from a woman in her forties with Graves disease. The rearrangement joins TRBV5-8 to TRBJ1-2; TRBD1 aligns across 11 bases. The sequencing here drew on peripheral blood mononuclear cells (PBMCs), taken when the disease was refractory, from a patient treated with antithyroid drugs. The chain's CDR3 is CASSRWTGGAGGYTF. CDR3 DNA sequence: TGTGCCAGCAGTCGCTGGACAGGGGGCGCGGGGGGCTACACCTTC.